A single TCR beta chain is shown here with its context. The CDR3 is 15 residues long. J lost 6 bases, V lost 3 bases, and 9 bases had no gene match. Per the germline V gene, CDR1 is DFQATT and CDR2 is SNEGSKA (reference sequence). Study processing details: Amplification of reference gene primers provided the estimated nucleated cell counts. Profiling relied on immunoSEQ multiplex PCR, and the TCRdb table lists in-frame clones only, not all of them. The DNA gave D and trimming, while V, J and clone size come from that table. In the table there are 89,000 or so clones, 86% of which are singletons. This entry is derived from a study of blood T cell repertoires in COVID-19. Study-wide background: Sites across the United States, Italy and Spain contributed samples from acute and convalescent COVID-19. Sources were T cells, B-cell-depleted T cells, or PBMCs; the material itself was cDNA or gDNA.

The material sequenced was peripheral blood. The source is a man aged 50 to 60 with active COVID-19. This chain joins TRBV20-1 and TRBJ2-1, with 9 bases that match TRBD2. CDR3 in amino acids: CSASWGSGSGNEQFF. CDR3 nucleotides: TGCAGTGCTAGTTGGGGTAGCGGGAGTGGCAATGAGCAGTTCTTC.